This entry is about one TCR beta chain. Original methodology: From reference gene primer amplification, estimates of nucleated cell counts were derived. Repertoires were generated with immunoSEQ multiplex PCR, while TCRdb's copy carries only in-frame clones and drops some. Clone size and V and J calls were adopted from that table, with D and trimming inferred from the DNA. The sample carries over 130,000 clones, around 83% recorded once. Germline V lookup: CDR1 SGHVS, CDR2 FQNEAQ. V lost 5 bases to trimming and J lost 1 base, with 17 bases between them. The CDR3 spans 16 residues. This sample stems from a study of blood T cell repertoires in COVID-19. At the level of the study: COVID-19 samples collected from the United States, Italy and Spain covered acute and convalescent phases.

This clonotype was obtained from a woman at least 80 years old with acute or convalescent COVID-19. Input material: peripheral blood. The rearrangement joins TRBV7-8 to TRBJ1-1; D is perhaps TRBD1 (6 bases). CDR3 region: CASSQGRQQGNTEAFF. The CDR3 DNA reads as TGTGCCAGCAGCCAGGGCCGTCAACAGGGGAACACTGAAGCTTTCTTT.